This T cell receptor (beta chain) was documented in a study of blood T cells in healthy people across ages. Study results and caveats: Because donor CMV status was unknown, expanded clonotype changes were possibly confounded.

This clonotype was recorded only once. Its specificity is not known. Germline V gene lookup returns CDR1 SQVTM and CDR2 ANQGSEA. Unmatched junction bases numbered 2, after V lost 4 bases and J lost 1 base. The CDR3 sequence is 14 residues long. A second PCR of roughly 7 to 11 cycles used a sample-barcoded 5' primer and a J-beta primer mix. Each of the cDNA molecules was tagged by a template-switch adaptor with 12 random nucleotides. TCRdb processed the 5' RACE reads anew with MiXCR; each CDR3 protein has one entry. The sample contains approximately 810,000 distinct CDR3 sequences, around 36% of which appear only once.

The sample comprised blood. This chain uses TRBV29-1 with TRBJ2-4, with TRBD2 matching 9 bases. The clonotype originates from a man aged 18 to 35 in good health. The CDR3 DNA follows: TGCAGCGTTGGCCTAGCGGGGGCCAAAAACATTCAGTACTTC. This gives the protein CSVGLAGAKNIQYF.